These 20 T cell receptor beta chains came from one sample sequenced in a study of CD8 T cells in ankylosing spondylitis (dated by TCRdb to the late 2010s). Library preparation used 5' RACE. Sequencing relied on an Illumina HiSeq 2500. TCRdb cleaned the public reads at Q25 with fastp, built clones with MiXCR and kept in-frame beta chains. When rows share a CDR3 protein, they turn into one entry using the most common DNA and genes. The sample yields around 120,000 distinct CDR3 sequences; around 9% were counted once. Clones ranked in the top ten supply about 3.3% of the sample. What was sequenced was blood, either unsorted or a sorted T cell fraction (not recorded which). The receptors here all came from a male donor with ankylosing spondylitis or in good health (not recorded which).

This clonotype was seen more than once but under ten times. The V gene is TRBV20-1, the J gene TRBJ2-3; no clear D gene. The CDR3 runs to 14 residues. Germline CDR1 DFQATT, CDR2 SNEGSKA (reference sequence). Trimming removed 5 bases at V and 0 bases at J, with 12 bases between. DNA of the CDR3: TGCAGTGCTGACCCCTCGCGGAGCACAGATACGCAGTATTTT. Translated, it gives CSADPSRSTDTQYF.

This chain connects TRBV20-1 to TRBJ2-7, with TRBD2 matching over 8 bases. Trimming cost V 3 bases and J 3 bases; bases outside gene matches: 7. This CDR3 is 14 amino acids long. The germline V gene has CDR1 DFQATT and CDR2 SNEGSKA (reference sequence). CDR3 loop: CSARSGRQVYEQYF. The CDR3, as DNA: TGCAGTGCTAGGAGCGGGAGACAGGTCTACGAGCAGTACTTC.

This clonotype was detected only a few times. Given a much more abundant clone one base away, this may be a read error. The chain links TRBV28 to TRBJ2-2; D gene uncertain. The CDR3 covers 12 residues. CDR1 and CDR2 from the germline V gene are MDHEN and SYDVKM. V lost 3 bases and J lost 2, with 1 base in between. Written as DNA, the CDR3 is TGTGCCAGCAGTTTTAACACCGGGGAGCTGTTTTTT. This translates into CASSFNTGELFF. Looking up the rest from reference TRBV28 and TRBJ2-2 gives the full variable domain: DVKVTQSSRYLVKRTGEKVFLECVQDMDHENMFWYRQDPGLGLRLIYFSYDVKMKEKGDIPEGYSVSREKKERFSLILESASTNQTSMYLCASSFNTGELFFGEGSRLTVL.

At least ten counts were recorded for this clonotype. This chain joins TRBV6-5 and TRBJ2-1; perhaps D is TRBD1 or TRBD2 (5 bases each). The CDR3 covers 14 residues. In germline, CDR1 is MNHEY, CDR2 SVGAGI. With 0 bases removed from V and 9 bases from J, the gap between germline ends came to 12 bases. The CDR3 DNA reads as TGTGCCAGCAGTTACTCGGGACCTGTAGGTGAGCAGTTCTTC. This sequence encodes CASSYSGPVGEQFF.

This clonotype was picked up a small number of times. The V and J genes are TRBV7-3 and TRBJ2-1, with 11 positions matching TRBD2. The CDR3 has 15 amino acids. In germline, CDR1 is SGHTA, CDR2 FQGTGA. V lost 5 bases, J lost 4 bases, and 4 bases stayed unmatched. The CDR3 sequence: CASSISGRGYNEQFF. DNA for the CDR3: TGTGCCAGCAGCATTAGCGGGAGGGGGTACAATGAGCAGTTCTTC. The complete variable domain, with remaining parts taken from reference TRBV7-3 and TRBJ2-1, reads GAGVSQTPSNKVTEKGKYVELRCDPISGHTALYWYRQSLGQGPEFLIYFQGTGAADDSGLPNDRFFAVRPEGSVSTLKIQRTERGDSAVYLCASSISGRGYNEQFFGPGTRLTVL.

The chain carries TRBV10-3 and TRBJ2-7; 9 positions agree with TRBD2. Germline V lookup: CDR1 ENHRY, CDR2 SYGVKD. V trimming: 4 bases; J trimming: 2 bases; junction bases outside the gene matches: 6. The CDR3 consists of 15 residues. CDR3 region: CAISGLAGGAYEQYF. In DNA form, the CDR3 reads TGTGCCATCAGTGGCCTTGCGGGAGGGGCCTACGAGCAGTACTTC.

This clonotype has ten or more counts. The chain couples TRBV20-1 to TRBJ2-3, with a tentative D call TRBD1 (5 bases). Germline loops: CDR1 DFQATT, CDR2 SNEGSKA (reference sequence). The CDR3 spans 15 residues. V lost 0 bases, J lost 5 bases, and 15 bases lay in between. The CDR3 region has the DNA TGCAGTGCTAGAGATCCCGGCAGGGCTGTAGATACGCAGTATTTT. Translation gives CSARDPGRAVDTQYF.

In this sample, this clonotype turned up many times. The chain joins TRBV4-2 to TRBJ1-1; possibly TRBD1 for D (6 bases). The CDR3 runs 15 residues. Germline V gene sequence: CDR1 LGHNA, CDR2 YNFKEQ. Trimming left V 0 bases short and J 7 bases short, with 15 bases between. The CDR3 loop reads CASSQEGAGHREAFF. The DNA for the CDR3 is TGTGCCAGCAGCCAAGAAGGAGCGGGACACCGTGAAGCTTTCTTT.

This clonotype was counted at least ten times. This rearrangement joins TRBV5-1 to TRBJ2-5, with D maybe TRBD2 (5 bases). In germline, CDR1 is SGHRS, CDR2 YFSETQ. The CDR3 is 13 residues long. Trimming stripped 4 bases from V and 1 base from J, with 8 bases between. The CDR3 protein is CASSVRGQETQYF. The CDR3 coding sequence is TGCGCCAGCAGCGTTCGGGGCCAAGAGACCCAGTACTTC.

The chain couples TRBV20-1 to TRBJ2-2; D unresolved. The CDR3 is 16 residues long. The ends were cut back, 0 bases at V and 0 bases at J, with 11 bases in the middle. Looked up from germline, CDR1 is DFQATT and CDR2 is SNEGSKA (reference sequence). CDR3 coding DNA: TGCAGTGCTAGAGATAAGAAAGCAGCGAACACCGGGGAGCTGTTTTTT. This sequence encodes CSARDKKAANTGELFF.

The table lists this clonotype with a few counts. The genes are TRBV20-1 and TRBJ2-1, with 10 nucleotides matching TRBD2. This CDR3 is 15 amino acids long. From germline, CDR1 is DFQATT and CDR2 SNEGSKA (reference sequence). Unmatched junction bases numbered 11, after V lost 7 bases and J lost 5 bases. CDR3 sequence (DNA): TGCAGTGGTGCCAGCGGGAGGGCCGGAGACAATGAGCAGTTCTTC. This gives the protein CSGASGRAGDNEQFF.

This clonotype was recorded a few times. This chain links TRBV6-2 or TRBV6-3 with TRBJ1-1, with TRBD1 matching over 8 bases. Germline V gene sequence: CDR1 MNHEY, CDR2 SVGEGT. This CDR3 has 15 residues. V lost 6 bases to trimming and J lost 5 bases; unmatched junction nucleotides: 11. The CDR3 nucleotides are TGTGCCAGCAGACGACAGGGGACGGTTGGTACTGAAGCTTTCTTT. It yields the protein CASRRQGTVGTEAFF.

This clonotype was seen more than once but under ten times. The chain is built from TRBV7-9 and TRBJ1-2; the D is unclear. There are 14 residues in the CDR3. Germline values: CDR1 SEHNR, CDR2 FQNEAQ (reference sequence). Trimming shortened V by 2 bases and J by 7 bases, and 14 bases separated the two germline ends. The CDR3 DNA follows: TGTGCCAGCAGCTTACTGTTGTTAGGAAGTGGCTACACCTTC. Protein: CASSLLLLGSGYTF.

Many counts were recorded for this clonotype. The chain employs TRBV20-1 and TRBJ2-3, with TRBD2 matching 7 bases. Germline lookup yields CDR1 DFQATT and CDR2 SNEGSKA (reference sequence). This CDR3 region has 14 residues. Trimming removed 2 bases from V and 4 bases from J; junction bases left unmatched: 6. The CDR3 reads CSARIGGSPDTQYF. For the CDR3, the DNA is TGCAGTGCTAGAATCGGCGGGAGCCCAGATACGCAGTATTTT.

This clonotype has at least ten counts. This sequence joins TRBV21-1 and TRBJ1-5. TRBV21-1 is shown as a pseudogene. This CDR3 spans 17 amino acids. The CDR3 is CASNLSNQLNSNQPQHF. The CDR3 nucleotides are TGTGCCAGCAATTTATCCAACCAGCTAAATAGCAATCAGCCCCAGCATTTT.

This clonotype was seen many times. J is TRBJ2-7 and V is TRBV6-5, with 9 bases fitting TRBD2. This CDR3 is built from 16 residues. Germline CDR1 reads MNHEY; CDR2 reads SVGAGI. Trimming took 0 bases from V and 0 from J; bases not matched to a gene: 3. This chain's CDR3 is CASSYSSSGSSYEQYF. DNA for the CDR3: TGTGCCAGCAGTTACTCTAGTAGCGGGAGCTCCTACGAGCAGTACTTC.

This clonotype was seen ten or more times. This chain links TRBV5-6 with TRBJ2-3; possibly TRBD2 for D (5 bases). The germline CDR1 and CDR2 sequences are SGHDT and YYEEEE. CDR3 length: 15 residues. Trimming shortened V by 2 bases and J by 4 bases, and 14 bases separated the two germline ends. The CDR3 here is CASSFPTMGPDTQYF. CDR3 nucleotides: TGTGCCAGCAGCTTCCCGACTATGGGCCCAGATACGCAGTATTTT.

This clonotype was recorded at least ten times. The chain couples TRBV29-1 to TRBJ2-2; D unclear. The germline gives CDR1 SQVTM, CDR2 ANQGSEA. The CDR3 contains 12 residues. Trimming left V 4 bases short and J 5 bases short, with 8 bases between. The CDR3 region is CSVVKGTGELFF. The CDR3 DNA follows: TGCAGCGTTGTCAAGGGAACCGGGGAGCTGTTTTTT.

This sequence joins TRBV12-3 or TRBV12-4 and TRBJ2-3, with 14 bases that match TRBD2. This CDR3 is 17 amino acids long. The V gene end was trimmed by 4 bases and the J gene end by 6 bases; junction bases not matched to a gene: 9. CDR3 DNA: TGTGCCAGCAGTTCCGGGGGACTAGCGGGAGCTGCGGATACGCAGTATTTT. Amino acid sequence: CASSSGGLAGAADTQYF.

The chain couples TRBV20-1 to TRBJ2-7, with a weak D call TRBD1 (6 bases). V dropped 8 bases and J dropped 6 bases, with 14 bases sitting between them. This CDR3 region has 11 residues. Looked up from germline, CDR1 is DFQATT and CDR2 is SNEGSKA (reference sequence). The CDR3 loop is CSTYQGTEQYF. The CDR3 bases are TGCAGTACTTACCAGGGGACCGAGCAGTACTTC.